A selection of T cell receptor beta chains follows, all from one sample in a study of T-cell memory formation after mild COVID-19. TCRdb re-called the 5' RACE reads through MiXCR, storing one row per CDR3 protein. The data show tens of thousands of distinct CDR3 sequences, less than 7.5% seen once. The sequenced sample consisted of PBMCs or a T cell subset sorted from them (not recorded which). These receptors all come from a man aged 18 to 35 who had mild COVID-19 (a few samples of this study predate the infection). Cell type and time point are not known. Each CDR3 is given with its conserved first and last residue. D genes are given only for firm matches. Rows give clone size only sometimes, using once, few, many, or a class for an expanded clone.

CDR3aa: CASSLRRDTGELFF; CDR3nt: TGTGCCAGCAGCTTAAGGCGGGACACCGGGGAGCTGTTTTTT; j_gene: TRBJ2-2; v_gene: TRBV7-2; d_gene: NA; abundance: NA
CDR3aa: CASSPPRGRNTEAFF; CDR3nt: TGTGCCAGCAGTCCCCCAAGGGGTCGGAACACTGAAGCTTTCTTT; j_gene: TRBJ1-1; v_gene: TRBV28; d_gene: NA; abundance: NA
CDR3aa: CASSFDRGSGELFF; CDR3nt: TGTGCCAGCAGCTTTGACAGGGGGTCGGGGGAGCTGTTTTTT; j_gene: TRBJ2-2; v_gene: TRBV7-2; d_gene: TRBD1; abundance: few
CDR3aa: CASTINRGEQFF; CDR3nt: TGTGCCAGCACCATAAACAGGGGTGAGCAGTTCTTC; j_gene: TRBJ2-1; v_gene: TRBV7-2; d_gene: TRBD1; abundance: many
CDR3aa: CASNGDLYEQYF; CDR3nt: TGTGCCAGCAATGGAGACCTCTACGAGCAGTACTTC; j_gene: TRBJ2-7; v_gene: TRBV2; d_gene: NA; abundance: few
CDR3aa: CASGTNGYGYTF; CDR3nt: TGCGCCAGCGGGACAAACGGCTATGGCTACACCTTC; j_gene: TRBJ1-2; v_gene: TRBV5-1; d_gene: NA; abundance: NA
CDR3aa: CASSDPRSNYGYTF; CDR3nt: TGTGCCAGCAGCGATCCCCGTTCTAACTATGGCTACACCTTC; j_gene: TRBJ1-2; v_gene: TRBV9; d_gene: NA; abundance: NA
CDR3aa: CASSAPGLASETQYF; CDR3nt: TGTGCCAGCAGCGCCCCGGGACTAGCATCAGAGACCCAGTACTTC; j_gene: TRBJ2-5; v_gene: TRBV9; d_gene: TRBD2; abundance: NA
CDR3aa: CASSDSDSFGNTIYF; CDR3nt: TGTGCCAGCAGCGACTCTGACAGTTTTGGAAACACCATATATTTT; j_gene: TRBJ1-3; v_gene: TRBV6-6; d_gene: NA; abundance: NA
CDR3aa: CASSPSGVGEQFF; CDR3nt: TGTGCCAGCAGTCCCAGCGGGGTGGGTGAGCAGTTCTTC; j_gene: TRBJ2-1; v_gene: TRBV28; d_gene: TRBD2; abundance: NA
CDR3aa: CASSSFSLAATDTQYF; CDR3nt: TGCGCCAGCAGCAGCTTCTCACTAGCGGCGACAGATACGCAGTATTTT; j_gene: TRBJ2-3; v_gene: TRBV5-1; d_gene: TRBD2; abundance: NA
CDR3aa: CASRTGTGFGYTF; CDR3nt: TGTGCCAGCAGGACCGGGACAGGGTTTGGCTACACCTTC; j_gene: TRBJ1-2; v_gene: TRBV27; d_gene: TRBD1; abundance: NA
CDR3aa: CASRSTGWETQYF; CDR3nt: TGTGCCAGCAGATCCACAGGGTGGGAGACCCAGTACTTC; j_gene: TRBJ2-5; v_gene: TRBV6-5; d_gene: NA; abundance: many
CDR3aa: CASSPTGGGPDTQYF; CDR3nt: TGCGCCAGCAGCCCGACCGGGGGGGGCCCAGATACGCAGTATTTT; j_gene: TRBJ2-3; v_gene: TRBV5-1; d_gene: TRBD2; abundance: NA
CDR3aa: CSARSGLRHGYTF; CDR3nt: TGCAGTGCCAGATCTGGATTGAGGCATGGCTACACCTTC; j_gene: TRBJ1-2; v_gene: TRBV20-1; d_gene: NA; abundance: NA
CDR3aa: CASSLAVLAGVTDTQYF; CDR3nt: TGTGCCAGCAGCTTAGCGGTGCTAGCGGGGGTCACAGATACGCAGTATTTT; j_gene: TRBJ2-3; v_gene: TRBV7-2; d_gene: TRBD2; abundance: many
CDR3aa: CASRENRGEETQYF; CDR3nt: TGTGCCAGCAGAGAAAACAGGGGAGAGGAGACCCAGTACTTC; j_gene: TRBJ2-5; v_gene: TRBV7-2; d_gene: TRBD1; abundance: NA
CDR3aa: CASSLRPGSGELFF; CDR3nt: TGTGCCAGCAGCTTGCGACCGGGCTCCGGGGAGCTGTTTTTT; j_gene: TRBJ2-2; v_gene: TRBV5-6; d_gene: NA; abundance: NA
CDR3aa: CSAIFASGGNEQFF; CDR3nt: TGCAGTGCTATATTCGCTAGCGGGGGGAATGAGCAGTTCTTC; j_gene: TRBJ2-1; v_gene: TRBV20-1; d_gene: TRBD2; abundance: few
CDR3aa: CASSQDFGISDTQYF; CDR3nt: TGTGCCAGCAGCCAAGATTTCGGGATATCAGATACGCAGTATTTT; j_gene: TRBJ2-3; v_gene: TRBV4-2; d_gene: NA; abundance: NA
CDR3aa: CSASLSGGASNTQYF; CDR3nt: TGCAGTGCCTCCTTGAGCGGGGGGGCCTCGAATACGCAGTATTTT; j_gene: TRBJ2-3; v_gene: TRBV20-1; d_gene: TRBD2; abundance: NA